The 6 T cell receptor beta chains below were found in one sample sequenced in a study of CD8+ T cells in alopecia areata. The sequencing template was cDNA reverse transcribed from extracted RNA. Using immunoSEQ multiplex PCR, the repertoire was profiled, and TCRdb retains in-frame clones only, with some absent. Of some 120,000 clones listed, approximately 60% are singletons. Treatment of the sample: oral pan-JAK inhibitor, 5-10 mg twice daily. The input for sequencing was CD4+ T cells sorted from blood, taken at week 4, from a patient treated with tofacitinib. The receptors stem from a human donor with alopecia areata.

This clone has a handful of counts. Other DNA sequences in the same sample also yield this CDR3. V and J are TRBV29-1 and TRBJ1-1, with TRBD1 as a possible D gene (6 bases). The V and J ends lost 6 bases and 0 bases respectively, with 11 bases between them. Per the germline V gene, CDR1 is SQVTM and CDR2 is ANQGSEA. CDR3 length: 13 residues. CDR3 residues: CSVSGHLNTEAFF. The CDR3 coding sequence is TGCAGCGTCTCGGGACACCTGAACACTGAAGCTTTCTTT.

This sequence joins TRBV7-8 and TRBJ2-5, with D perhaps assigned TRBD1 or TRBD2 (5 bases each). In germline, CDR1 is SGHVS, CDR2 FQNEAQ. CDR3 length: 14 amino acids. V was clipped by 0 bases and J by 5 bases, with 10 bases between them. CDR3 residues: CASSLALGTETQYF. CDR3 sequence (DNA): TGTGCCAGCAGCTTAGCATTAGGGACGGAGACCCAGTACTTC.

CDR3 coding DNA: TGCGCCAGCAGCTTTTGGAGGGGCACAGATACGCAGTATTTT. Amino acids: CASSFWRGTDTQYF. V usage is TRBV5-1 and J usage is TRBJ2-3; D might be TRBD2 (6 bases). Germline CDR1 SGHRS, CDR2 YFSETQ. The CDR3 has 14 residues. Trimming removed 2 bases from V and 1 base from J, with 8 bases in between.

In its sample, this clone was seen a few times. The sample has other DNA sequences that encode this CDR3 too. The V and J genes are TRBV29-1 and TRBJ1-3; a weak D match, TRBD1 (6 bases). This CDR3 contains 13 residues. The V end was cut by 6 bases, the J end by 0 bases, with 9 bases between. Germline assignment: CDR1 SQVTM and CDR2 ANQGSEA. The chain's CDR3 is CSVGQSSGNTIYF. The DNA of the CDR3 is TGCAGCGTAGGACAGAGCTCTGGAAACACCATATATTTT.

V and J are TRBV2 and TRBJ1-2, with D possibly TRBD1 on 5 matching bases. The CDR3 spans 13 residues. Germline V gene data show CDR1 as SNHLY and CDR2 as FYNNEI. The V end was cut by 0 bases, the J end by 5 bases, with 7 bases between. The CDR3, as DNA: TGTGCCAGCAGTGAAGCTCAGGGTTATGGCTACACCTTC. Its translation: CASSEAQGYGYTF.

This clone has a handful of counts. J is TRBJ1-3 and V is TRBV7-9; D gene ambiguous. Trimming pared 3 bases from V and 0 bases from J, leaving 9 bases between. Germline V gene data show CDR1 as SEHNR and CDR2 as FQNEAQ (reference sequence). The CDR3 length is 15 residues. CDR3 sequence (DNA): TGTGCCAGCAGCTTTGGCGACCGCTCTGGAAACACCATATATTTT. As protein: CASSFGDRSGNTIYF.